The 20 T cell receptor beta chains given below trace back to one sample, sequenced in a study of identical twins. TCRdb independently ran MiXCR on the 5' RACE reads; one entry per CDR3 protein. The data show fewer than 900,000 distinct CDR3 sequences, with around a sixth seen just once and over 10% held by the top ten. These data also featured in a second study, about T cells expressing NK-cell markers.

Input material: PBMCs. These receptors all stem from a woman aged 18-35 years in good health.

This chain connects TRBV7-9 to TRBJ2-7, with a possible D match to TRBD2 (5 bases). V was shortened by 10 bases and J by 7 bases, with 8 bases between the two germline ends. There are 9 residues in the CDR3. Germline CDR1 SEHNR, CDR2 FQNEAQ (reference sequence). CDR3 in amino acids: CAIPGEQYF. Here the CDR3 DNA reads TGTGCCATCCCGGGGGAGCAGTACTTC.

The genes are TRBV5-1 and TRBJ2-2; TRBD2 matches 9 bases. Germline trimming cut 4 bases from V and 5 bases from J; bases unmatched to any gene: 6. In germline, CDR1 is SGHRS, CDR2 YFSETQ. This CDR3 comprises 15 residues. The chain's CDR3 is CASSTLAGITGELFF. CDR3 DNA: TGCGCCAGCAGCACCCTAGCGGGAATTACCGGGGAGCTGTTTTTT.

The chain employs TRBV12-3 or TRBV12-4 and TRBJ2-7; possible D gene TRBD2, 7 bases. This CDR3 is 16 amino acids long. Trimming pared 5 bases from V and 3 bases from J, leaving 20 bases between. The CDR3 here is CASSVAGAGAFYEQYF. The DNA of the CDR3 is TGTGCCAGCAGTGTCGCGGGGGCGGGGGCCTTCTACGAGCAGTACTTC.

This clonotype was seen a few times. The rearrangement uses TRBV9 and TRBJ2-7, with 7 positions matching TRBD2. Germline-derived CDR1 and CDR2 are SGDLS and YYNGEE. This CDR3 has 15 amino acids. V lost 0 bases to trimming and J lost 5 bases; unmatched junction nucleotides: 8. The CDR3 here is CASSVDPGGVDEQYF. The CDR3 DNA reads as TGTGCCAGCAGCGTAGATCCGGGAGGTGTTGACGAGCAGTACTTC. Full variable domain (remainder filled in from reference TRBV9 and TRBJ2-7): DSGVTQTPKHLITATGQRVTLRCSPRSGDLSVYWYQQSLDQGLQFLIQYYNGEERAKGNILERFSAQQFPDLHSELNLSSLELGDSALYFCASSVDPGGVDEQYFGPGTRLTVT.

This sequence joins TRBV3-1 and TRBJ2-2; a weak D match, TRBD1 (6 bases). CDR1 is LGHDT and CDR2 is YNNKEL in the germline V gene (reference sequence). The CDR3 consists of 16 residues. V lost 5 bases, J lost 1 base, and 14 bases lay in between. The CDR3 loop is CASSARDTLNTGELFF. The CDR3 DNA reads as TGTGCCAGCAGCGCCCGGGACACCTTGAACACCGGGGAGCTGTTTTTT. The whole variable domain, filled in from reference TRBV3-1 and TRBJ2-2, reads DTAVSQTPKYLVTQMGNDKSIKCEQNLGHDTMYWYKQDSKKFLKIMFSYNNKELIINETVPNRFSPKSPDKAHLNLHINSLELGDSAVYFCASSARDTLNTGELFFGEGSRLTVL.

This clonotype came up a few times. This rearrangement joins TRBV20-1 to TRBJ1-1; D call uncertain. V was pared by 7 bases and J by 7 bases, with 10 bases between. CDR3 length: 10 amino acids. Germline loops: CDR1 DFQATT, CDR2 SNEGSKA (reference sequence). In DNA form, the CDR3 reads TGCAGTGGTTCCGGAGATGAAGCTTTCTTT. It translates to CSGSGDEAFF.

CDR3 sequence: CASKANSYEQYF. The CDR3, as DNA: TGTGCCAGCAAGGCCAATTCCTACGAGCAGTACTTC. V is TRBV2 and J is TRBJ2-7; D gene unclear. The germline CDR1 and CDR2 sequences are SNHLY and FYNNEI. The V end was cut by 7 bases, the J end by 1 base, with 8 bases between. The CDR3 totals 12 residues.

The chain carries TRBV10-3 and TRBJ2-1, with D possibly TRBD1 on 6 matching bases. The CDR3 covers 14 residues. Germline V CDR1 and CDR2: ENHRY, SYGVKD. The V gene lost 3 bases and the J gene lost 9 bases, with 15 bases spanning the gap. In DNA form, the CDR3 reads TGTGCCATCAGTGAAAGGACAGTAGATACTGAGCAGTTCTTC. It encodes CAISERTVDTEQFF.

V usage is TRBV20-1 and J usage is TRBJ2-5; 8 bases agree with TRBD1. Germline V lookup: CDR1 DFQATT, CDR2 SNEGSKA (reference sequence). Trimming cost V 5 bases and J 6 bases; bases outside gene matches: 5. This CDR3 contains 12 residues. This CDR3 is CSAPQGAKTQYF. CDR3 coding DNA: TGCAGTGCTCCGCAGGGGGCGAAGACCCAGTACTTC.

This chain connects TRBV7-9 to TRBJ1-3; no clear D. The CDR3 has 12 amino acids. V gave up 4 bases and J gave up 8 bases, with 9 bases separating them. From germline, CDR1 is SEHNR and CDR2 FQNEAQ (reference sequence). The chain's CDR3 is CASSSIRHTIYF. The CDR3 DNA sequence: TGTGCCAGCAGCTCAATTCGGCACACCATATATTTT.

The V call is TRBV12-3 or TRBV12-4, the J call TRBJ2-7; D is undetermined. The V gene lost 2 bases and the J gene lost 7 bases, with 15 bases spanning the gap. This CDR3 region has 14 residues. The CDR3 loop is CASSLMGAVREQYF. As DNA, the CDR3 is TGTGCCAGCAGTTTAATGGGCGCCGTGCGGGAGCAGTACTTC.

The chain recombines TRBV6-1 with TRBJ1-1; possibly TRBD1 for D (6 bases). CDR1 and CDR2 from the germline V gene are MNHNS and SASEGT. The germline V and J ends were trimmed by 5 bases and 3 bases, with 13 bases remaining between them. The CDR3 extends over 14 amino acids. CDR3 amino acids: CASSKTGQYTEAFF. Written as DNA, the CDR3 is TGTGCCAGCAGTAAAACAGGACAGTACACTGAAGCTTTCTTT.

This clonotype was detected a few times. The chain employs TRBV6-5 and TRBJ1-5, with D uncertain. Germline loops: CDR1 MNHEY, CDR2 SVGAGI. This CDR3 contains 13 residues. Trimming took off 2 bases at V and 6 bases at J, with 8 bases between the two ends. The CDR3, as DNA: TGTGCCAGCAGTTACACCCCGGGTCAGCCCCAGCATTTT. Encoded protein: CASSYTPGQPQHF.

In its sample, this clonotype was seen a few times. The chain recombines TRBV7-2 with TRBJ2-1; 9 nucleotides align to TRBD2. V dropped 5 bases and J dropped 12; count of bases not matched to a gene: 8. The CDR3 loop spans 13 amino acids. Germline lookup yields CDR1 SGHTA and CDR2 FQGNSA. Written as DNA, the CDR3 is TGTGCCAGCAGCGTGTTACTAGCGGGCCGGCAGTTCTTC. Encoded protein: CASSVLLAGRQFF. Full variable domain (rest looked up from reference TRBV7-2 and TRBJ2-1): GAGVSQSPSNKVTEKGKDVELRCDPISGHTALYWYRQSLGQGLEFLIYFQGNSAPDKSGLPSDRFSAERTGGSVSTLTIQRTQQEDSAVYLCASSVLLAGRQFFGPGTRLTVL.

This clonotype occurred a few times. The V and J genes are TRBV28 and TRBJ1-2; no clear D. V was cut by 2 bases and J by 7 bases, with 17 bases left in between. The CDR3 sequence is 15 residues long. Germline V CDR1 and CDR2: MDHEN, SYDVKM. DNA of the CDR3: TGTGCCAGCAGTTTAGGTTCTGGAAGAAAGGGTGGCTACACCTTC. Its translation: CASSLGSGRKGGYTF.

The chain carries TRBV5-1 and TRBJ2-7; 8 nucleotides line up with TRBD1. In germline, CDR1 is SGHRS, CDR2 YFSETQ. Unmatched junction bases numbered 6, after V lost 1 base and J lost 3 bases. The CDR3 contains 15 residues. This CDR3 is CASSLLEQGDYEQYF. The CDR3 DNA reads as TGCGCCAGCAGCTTGCTAGAACAGGGGGACTACGAGCAGTACTTC.

This rearrangement joins TRBV7-2 to TRBJ2-1; the D gene could be TRBD1 or TRBD2 (6 bases each). The CDR3 has 16 amino acids. Germline CDR1 is SGHTA and CDR2 is FQGNSA. Trimming stripped 5 bases from V and 3 bases from J, with 17 bases between. The CDR3 loop is CASSPGVAAYYNEQFF. DNA for the CDR3: TGTGCCAGCAGCCCAGGGGTAGCGGCCTACTACAATGAGCAGTTCTTC.

In its sample, this clonotype was seen a few times. This rearrangement joins TRBV9 to TRBJ1-6; D gene unclear. Trimming took 4 bases from V and 1 from J, leaving 9 bases between them. CDR1 and CDR2 from the germline V gene are SGDLS and YYNGEE. This CDR3 is built from 15 residues. CDR3 sequence reads: CASSRGESYNSPLHF. CDR3 in DNA: TGTGCCAGCAGCCGTGGGGAGTCCTATAATTCACCCCTCCACTTT.

The CDR3 region has the DNA TGTGCCACCAGCAGGGAGGGGTGGGGTAGCTCCTACAATGAGCAGTTCTTC. It encodes CATSREGWGSSYNEQFF. The rearrangement joins TRBV15 to TRBJ2-1; a possible D gene is TRBD2 (6 bases). The CDR3 length is 17 residues. V dropped 3 bases and J dropped 0 bases, with 15 bases sitting between them. CDR1 is LNHNV and CDR2 is YYDKDF in the germline V gene (reference sequence).

This clonotype has at least ten counts. V gene TRBV7-2 combines with J gene TRBJ2-7; D uncertain. Germline V gives CDR1 SGHTA, CDR2 FQGNSA. Between the trimmed V and J ends, which lost 1 base and 2 bases, there was a span of 9 bases. The CDR3 has 14 amino acids. The CDR3 DNA follows: TGTGCCAGCAGCTTAGACCCGGAACCCTACGAGCAGTACTTC. It yields the protein CASSLDPEPYEQYF.